The source of this TCR beta chain is a study of T-cell memory formation after mild COVID-19. Regarding the study as a whole: Some clones that responded turned up in pre-infection memory, which suggests that cross-reactive memory joined in. Contracting CD8+ clones were enriched in EMRA, CD4+ mainly in CM and EM. From day 15 to 85, contracting clones were balanced between CD4 and CD8, whereas later expanders leaned toward CD4+.

Via MiXCR, TCRdb re-called the 5' RACE reads, giving one row per CDR3 protein. The sample consists of about 250,000 distinct CDR3 sequences, 15% of them appearing once. A word on this clonotype: The target antigen is unknown.

CDR3 length: 15 residues. The V gene lost 3 bases and the J gene lost 2 bases, with 12 bases spanning the gap. Germline V gives CDR1 SNHLY, CDR2 FYNNEI. This sequence joins TRBV2 and TRBJ2-3; D may be TRBD1 (6 bases). Specimen: PBMCs or a T cell subset sorted from them (not recorded which). The receptor was derived from an adult woman who had mild COVID-19 (a few samples of this study predate the infection). Cell type and time point are not known. The CDR3: CASSDEQGITDTQYF. CDR3 in DNA: TGTGCCAGCAGTGATGAGCAGGGGATCACAGATACGCAGTATTTT. The full variable domain, in which reference TRBV2 and TRBJ2-3 provide the parts outside the CDR3, is EPEVTQTPSHQVTQMGQEVILRCVPISNHLYFYWYRQILGQKVEFLVSFYNNEISEKSEIFDDQFSVERPDGSNFTLKIRSTKLEDSAMYFCASSDEQGITDTQYFGPGTRLTVL.